The clone carrying this T cell receptor beta chain was counted ten times or more. This entry is derived from a study of Graves' ophthalmopathy and Graves' hyperthyroidism. The CDR3 is 13 amino acids. The V gene lost 5 bases and the J gene lost 1 base, with 9 bases spanning the gap. CDR1 and CDR2 from the germline V gene are SGHTA and FQGNSA. Ophthalmopathy cases showed moderate-to-severe activity, scoring CAS ≥3 and NOSPECS ≥4, with duration under 3 months. From fresh peripheral blood, around 10 ml in volume, the PBMCs were obtained. Amplifying from RNA transcripts, the study obtained TCR beta CDR3 regions. First-round RT-PCR employed HTBI primers, with a second-round multiplex PCR after it. MiXCR was run by TCRdb on the multiplex PCR reads, yielding one entry per CDR3 protein. Here the sample spans about 700,000 distinct CDR3 sequences, 35% to 50% being singletons.

Sequenced: peripheral blood. The origin of this receptor is an adult man with Graves' ophthalmopathy. The chain couples TRBV7-2 to TRBJ2-7; D is uncertain. CDR3 sequence: CASSQTQSYEQYF. The CDR3 DNA is TGTGCCAGCAGCCAGACACAGTCCTACGAGCAGTACTTC. Variable domain in full (rest from reference TRBV7-2 and TRBJ2-7): GAGVSQSPSNKVTEKGKDVELRCDPISGHTALYWYRQSLGQGLEFLIYFQGNSAPDKSGLPSDRFSAERTGGSVSTLTIQRTQQEDSAVYLCASSQTQSYEQYFGPGTRLTVT.